This entry concerns a single T cell receptor beta chain. The antigen remains unidentified. The sample carries other DNA sequences with the same CDR3. Donors were healthy HIV-negative adults without recent acute infections or vaccinations. This sample stems from a study of shared clonotypes between healthy human individuals. Trimming took 4 bases from V and 2 from J, leaving 4 bases between them. CDR1 and CDR2 from the germline V gene are SNHLY and FYNNEI. The CDR3 length is 12 residues. Study conclusions and caveats: Represented diversity (both genetic and exposure-history) was limited by the small number of donors. The study sampled only blood, and tissue repertoires likely differ.

Each PCR replicate from the sorted subsets contained roughly 210 ng DNA, which is some 30,000 T cell genomes. Profiled with immunoSEQ multiplex PCR; TCRdb holds only in-frame clones, not every one. The profile shows 2 million to 3 million clones, 80% to 95% of them singletons. Sequencing input: naive CD4+ T cells from PBMCs. The subset is: CD45RA+ positively selected. The receptor's source is a man aged 18 to 30 in good health. Some clones in this sample may be carry-over from other donors' samples. The chain links TRBV2 to TRBJ2-3; D gene uncertain. Written as DNA, the CDR3 is TGTGCCAGCAGTGTGACCACAGATACGCAGTATTTT. Translated: CASSVTTDTQYF.